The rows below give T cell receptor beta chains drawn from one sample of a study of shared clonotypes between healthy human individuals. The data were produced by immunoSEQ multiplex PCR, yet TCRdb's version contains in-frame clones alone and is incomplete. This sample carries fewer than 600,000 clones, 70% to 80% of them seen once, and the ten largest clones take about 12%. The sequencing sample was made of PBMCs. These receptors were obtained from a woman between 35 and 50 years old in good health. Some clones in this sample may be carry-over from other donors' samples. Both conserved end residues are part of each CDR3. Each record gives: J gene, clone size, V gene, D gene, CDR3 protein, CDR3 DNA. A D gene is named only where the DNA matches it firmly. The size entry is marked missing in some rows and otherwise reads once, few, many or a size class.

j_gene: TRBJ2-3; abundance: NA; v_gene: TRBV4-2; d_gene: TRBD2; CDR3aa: CASSQRTSGSADTQYF; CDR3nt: TGTGCCAGCAGCCAGCGGACTAGCGGGAGCGCAGATACGCAGTATTTT
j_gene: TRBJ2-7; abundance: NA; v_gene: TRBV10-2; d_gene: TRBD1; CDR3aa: CASSRYSGTGIYEQYF; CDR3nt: TGCGCCAGCAGTAGATACTCCGGGACAGGGATCTACGAGCAGTACTTC
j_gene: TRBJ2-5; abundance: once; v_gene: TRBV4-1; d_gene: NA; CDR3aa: CASSHRVQNPGPRRETQYF; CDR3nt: TGCGCCAGCAGCCACCGAGTCCAAAACCCGGGACCGAGGCGAGAGACCCAGTACTTC
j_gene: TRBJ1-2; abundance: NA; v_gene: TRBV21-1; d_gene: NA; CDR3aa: CASSKEGPPLGGPYGYTF; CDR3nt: TGTGCCAGCAGCAAAGAGGGTCCCCCATTGGGGGGCCCCTATGGCTACACCTTC
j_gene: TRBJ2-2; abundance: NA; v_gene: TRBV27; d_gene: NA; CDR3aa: CASSLGPYTGELFF; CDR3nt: TGTGCCAGCAGTCTAGGACCTTACACCGGGGAGCTGTTTTTT
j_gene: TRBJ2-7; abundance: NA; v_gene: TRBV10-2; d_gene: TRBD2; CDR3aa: CASSPQGTSGYEQYF; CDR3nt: TGCGCCAGCAGTCCCCAGGGGACTAGCGGGTACGAGCAGTACTTC
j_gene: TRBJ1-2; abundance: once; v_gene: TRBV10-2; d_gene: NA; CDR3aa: CASSRRGADETYGYTF; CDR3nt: TGCGCCAGCAGTCGACGGGGCGCGGACGAAACCTATGGCTACACCTTC
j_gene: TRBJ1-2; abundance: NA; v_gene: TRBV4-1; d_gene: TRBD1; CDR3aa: CASSRSQGDRDRGAYGYTF; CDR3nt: TGCGCCAGCAGCCGATCCCAAGGCGACCGGGACAGGGGTGCCTATGGCTACACCTTC
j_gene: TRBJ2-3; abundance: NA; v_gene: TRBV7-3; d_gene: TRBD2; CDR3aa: CASSLLGLAATDTQYF; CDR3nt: TGTGCCAGCAGCTTACTCGGACTAGCGGCTACAGATACGCAGTATTTT
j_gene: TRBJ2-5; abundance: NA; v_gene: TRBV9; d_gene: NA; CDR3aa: CASSPGLHDTGETQYF; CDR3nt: TGTGCCAGCTCCCCCGGACTCCACGACACGGGGGAGACCCAGTACTTC
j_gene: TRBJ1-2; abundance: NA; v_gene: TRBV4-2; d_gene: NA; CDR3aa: CASSQGRTYGYTF; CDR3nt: TGTGCCAGCAGCCAAGGACGGACTTATGGCTACACCTTC
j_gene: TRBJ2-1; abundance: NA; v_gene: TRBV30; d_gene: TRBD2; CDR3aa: CAWGGLAGVEQFF; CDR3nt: TGTGCCTGGGGAGGCCTAGCGGGGGTTGAGCAGTTCTTC
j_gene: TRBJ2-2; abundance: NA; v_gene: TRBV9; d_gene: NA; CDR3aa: CASSVLGGIGPGELFF; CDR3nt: TGTGCCAGCAGCGTATTGGGGGGCATAGGTCCCGGGGAGCTGTTTTTT